These 14 T cell receptor beta chains share one sample of origin, sequenced in a study of regulatory T cells in long-lasting Graves disease. iRepertoire HTBI primers and Arm-PCR of CDR3 regions built TCR beta libraries. TCRdb redid the calling of the multiplex PCR reads with MiXCR, one entry per CDR3 protein. This table has over 650,000 distinct CDR3 sequences, 25% to 35% appearing once. Sample time point: persistent/refractory GD, antithyroid drugs over 5 years with positive TRAb. With RNA extracted from PBMCs as input, the TCR library was made. Sample: peripheral blood mononuclear cells (PBMCs), taken when the disease was refractory, from a patient treated with antithyroid drugs. Receptors originate from a female donor with Graves disease.

This clonotype occurred a few times. This chain connects TRBV20-1 to TRBJ1-1, with unresolved D. The germline CDR1 and CDR2 sequences are DFQATT and SNEGSKA (reference sequence). The CDR3 has 12 residues. Trimming took 5 bases from V and 4 from J, leaving 11 bases between them. The DNA of the CDR3 is TGCAGTGCTTCCCCCAGGATCACTGAAGCTTTCTTT. Translating it yields CSASPRITEAFF.

The chain recombines TRBV19 with TRBJ2-2; 7 bases are a match to TRBD1. V lost 6 bases and J lost 3; bases outside the gene matches: 7. Germline values: CDR1 LNHDA, CDR2 SQIVND (reference sequence). The CDR3 is made up of 15 amino acids. CDR3 residues: CASSTGVGYTGELFF. In DNA form, the CDR3 reads TGTGCCAGTAGCACAGGGGTTGGTTACACCGGGGAGCTGTTTTTT.

This clonotype was seen more than once but under ten times. The chain uses TRBV7-9 and TRBJ2-4; D is unresolved. The V gene lost 0 bases and the J gene lost 0 bases, with 6 bases spanning the gap. Germline assignment: CDR1 SEHNR and CDR2 FQNEAQ (reference sequence). The CDR3 contains 15 residues. The CDR3 DNA reads as TGTGCCAGCAGCTTAGCGGGCATAGCCAAAAACATTCAGTACTTC. Amino acid sequence: CASSLAGIAKNIQYF.

The chain recombines TRBV30 with TRBJ1-2; D may be TRBD1 (6 bases). The CDR3 runs 19 residues. Per the germline V gene, CDR1 is GTSNPN and CDR2 is SVGIG (reference sequence). Trimming took off 4 bases at V and 2 bases at J, with 29 bases between the two ends. CDR3 residues: CAWTPSLLLRTDRNYGYTF. The DNA for the CDR3 is TGTGCCTGGACCCCTTCTCTCTTACTTCGGACAGATAGAAACTATGGCTACACCTTC.

The V gene is TRBV3-1, the J gene TRBJ2-5, with D maybe TRBD2 (6 bases). The J call may be wrong; the DNA end is better matched by TRBJ2-1. There are 11 residues in the CDR3. Germline lookup yields CDR1 LGHDT and CDR2 YNNKEL (reference sequence). The CDR3 sequence is CASRRAGEQFF. The CDR3 DNA follows: TGTGCCAGCAGGAGAGCGGGTGAGCAGTTCTTC.

This clonotype was observed a few times. This sequence joins TRBV12-3 or TRBV12-4 and TRBJ1-2; D is ambiguous. The CDR3 contains 15 residues. Trimming removed 5 bases from V and 4 bases from J, with 17 bases in between. The CDR3 loop is CASSERESVGYGYTF. In DNA form, the CDR3 reads TGTGCCAGCAGTGAAAGAGAGTCTGTTGGCTATGGCTACACCTTC.

This clonotype was seen more than once but under ten times. The chain carries TRBV6-2 or TRBV6-3 and TRBJ2-7, with a weak D call TRBD1 (6 bases). The CDR3 covers 14 residues. Germline V gene data show CDR1 as MNHEY and CDR2 as SVGEGT. The germline V and J ends were trimmed by 7 bases and 4 bases, with 17 bases remaining between them. DNA for the CDR3: TGTGCCAGCACCCTAAGCACAGGGAGATACGAGCAGTACTTC. Its translation: CASTLSTGRYEQYF.

V usage is TRBV28 and J usage is TRBJ1-1; D unclear. The CDR3 has 18 residues. Per germline, CDR1 MDHEN and CDR2 SYDVKM. Trimming removed 6 bases from V and 0 bases from J, with 23 bases in between. CDR3 loop: CASRRPLPRGEMNTEAFF. The CDR3 bases are TGTGCCAGCAGGCGACCCCTCCCGAGAGGCGAAATGAACACTGAAGCTTTCTTT.

This clonotype was counted between two and nine times. The chain recombines TRBV20-1 with TRBJ2-4; 11 positions match TRBD1. Germline V lookup: CDR1 DFQATT, CDR2 SNEGSKA (reference sequence). V lost 4 bases and J lost 8; bases outside the gene matches: 7. The CDR3 extends over 14 amino acids. CDR3 loop: CSATAGTGGYIQYF. CDR3 sequence (DNA): TGCAGTGCTACGGCCGGGACAGGGGGATACATTCAGTACTTC.

This clonotype was picked up a small number of times. This rearrangement joins TRBV2 to TRBJ1-1, with D possibly being TRBD1 (5 bases). The CDR3 totals 15 residues. The V gene's germline CDR1 is SNHLY and CDR2 FYNNEI. V lost 8 bases and J lost 1, with 17 bases in between. In nucleotides, the CDR3 is TGTGCCAGCCTTCCCCTCGGGGGACGGAACACTGAAGCTTTCTTT. The encoded protein is CASLPLGGRNTEAFF.

Worth noting for this clonotype: One junction end disagrees with the germline gene, perhaps due to a read error. J is TRBJ1-2 and V is TRBV14; 9 nucleotides match TRBD1. CDR1 and CDR2 from the germline V gene are SGHDN and FVKESK. CDR3 size: 16 residues. The CDR3 loop reads CASSQAFKGTGSGYIF. The CDR3 nucleotides read TGTGCCAGCAGCCAAGCGTTTAAGGGGACAGGGAGTGGCTACATCTTC. Using reference TRBV14 and TRBJ1-2 for the parts outside the CDR3, the full variable domain is EAGVTQFPSHSVIEKGQTVTLRCDPISGHDNLYWYRRVMGKEIKFLLHFVKESKQDESGMPNNRFLAERTGGTYSTLKVQPAELEDSGVYFCASSQAFKGTGSGYIFGSGTRLTVV.

This clonotype has only a few counts. This chain uses TRBV19 with TRBJ1-5, with D perhaps matching TRBD1 (5 bases). Trimming left V 5 bases short and J 3 bases short, with 14 bases between. The V gene's germline CDR1 is LNHDA and CDR2 SQIVND (reference sequence). CDR3 size: 15 residues. CDR3 sequence: CASSPRDSPNQPQHF. The CDR3 DNA reads as TGTGCCAGTAGTCCGCGTGACAGCCCCAATCAGCCCCAGCATTTT. Filled out from reference TRBV19 and TRBJ1-5, the complete variable domain reads DGGITQSPKYLFRKEGQNVTLSCEQNLNHDAMYWYRQDPGQGLRLIYYSQIVNDFQKGDIAEGYSVSREKKESFPLTVTSAQKNPTAFYLCASSPRDSPNQPQHFGDGTRLSIL.

This clonotype was recorded many times. This sequence joins TRBV2 and TRBJ1-2; 7 nucleotides align to TRBD1. CDR3 size: 17 residues. After removal of 2 bases from V and 1 base from J, the junction contained 10 bases not matched to a gene. Looked up from germline, CDR1 is SNHLY and CDR2 is FYNNEI. CDR3 coding DNA: TGTGCCAGCAGTGAATGGGTGGCAGGGGGACTTAACTATGGCTACACCTTC. As protein: CASSEWVAGGLNYGYTF.

The genes are TRBV29-1 and TRBJ1-1; unclear D gene. Trimming removed 2 bases from V and 1 base from J, with 11 bases in between. Germline V gene sequence: CDR1 SQVTM, CDR2 ANQGSEA. The CDR3 length is 14 residues. The CDR3 loop reads CSVETQARNTEAFF. The CDR3 nucleotides read TGCAGCGTTGAAACTCAGGCCAGGAACACTGAAGCTTTCTTT.